These T cell receptor beta chains were read from a single sample in a study of T cell responses to AZD1222 COVID-19 vaccine. Using immunoSEQ multiplex PCR, the repertoire was profiled, and TCRdb retains in-frame clones only, with some absent. The profile shows 100,000 to 150,000 clones, 80% to 90% of them singletons. This specimen was peripheral blood, taken on day 0 of AZD1222 vaccination. These receptors were taken from an adult in good health. Each CDR3 is given with its conserved first and last residue.

cdr3_length | j_call | v_call | cdr3_aa
15 | TRBJ1-2 | TRBV27 | CASSLSTGRGGGYTF
14 | TRBJ1-4 | TRBV28 | CASTRERTNEKLFF
15 | TRBJ2-7 | TRBV6-5 | CASSLDRSFIYEQYF
16 | TRBJ1-3 | TRBV4-1 | CASSQDRGTGLDTIYF
14 | TRBJ1-4 | TRBV19 | CASTPTEGYEKLFF
13 | TRBJ2-1 | TRBV20-1 | CSASRSRGYEQFF
17 | TRBJ2-3 | TRBV28 | CASSLYSSGGGTDTQYF
14 | TRBJ2-7 | TRBV5-1 | CASSLAGAGREQYF
14 | TRBJ2-7 | TRBV19 | CASSAQTSAGEQYF
14 | TRBJ1-2 | TRBV28 | CASSLSGQIYGYTF
15 | TRBJ2-7 | TRBV30 | CAWSGVLAGAYEQYF
11 | TRBJ2-3 | TRBV7-9 | CASIGGGTQYF
16 | TRBJ2-2 | TRBV6-2/TRBV6-3 | CASSYSGREVGGELFF
14 | TRBJ1-4 | TRBV30 | CAWSGGATNEKLFF
14 | TRBJ2-5 | TRBV5-1 | CASSLSGVSETQYF
18 | TRBJ1-4 | TRBV7-9 | CASSPTGTGGKGGEKLFF
16 | TRBJ2-7 | TRBV14 | CASSPQDRAYSYEQYF
14 | TRBJ2-5 | TRBV5-4 | CASSPNRVVETQYF
14 | TRBJ1-5 | TRBV3-1/TRBV3-2 | CASSQGGADQPQHF
14 | TRBJ1-5 | TRBV28 | CASSLRGNNQPQHF
15 | TRBJ2-2 | TRBV5-1 | CASSLFAEATGELFF
12 | TRBJ2-7 | TRBV27 | CASIGEGWKQYF
13 | TRBJ2-5 | TRBV6-4 | CASSTGEEETQYF
13 | TRBJ2-1 | TRBV13 | CASSPSSYNEQFF
15 | TRBJ2-7 | TRBV6-5 | CASSPTSGLSYEQYF
14 | TRBJ1-4 | TRBV5-1 | CASSLRQNNEKLFF
13 | TRBJ1-5 | TRBV19 | CASSMTRNQPQHF
16 | TRBJ2-3 | TRBV19 | CASSSTTSGTTDTQYF
14 | TRBJ2-2 | TRBV25-1 | CASRIAGATGELFF
14 | TRBJ2-5 | TRBV2 | CASSGDSLEETQYF
13 | TRBJ2-7 | TRBV12-3/TRBV12-4 | CASSQWGLSEQYF
14 | TRBJ2-1 | TRBV6-2/TRBV6-3 | CASSYPYQNNEQFF
13 | TRBJ1-5 | TRBV9 | CASSGDSNQPQHF
13 | TRBJ1-1 | TRBV5-5 | CASSFSRNTEAFF
13 | TRBJ2-2 | TRBV29-1 | CSVNKGGTGELFF
15 | TRBJ1-2 | TRBV27 | CASTLHGGLNYGYTF
16 | TRBJ1-1 | TRBV9 | CASSDGILPVNTEAFF
16 | TRBJ1-4 | TRBV7-3 | CASSQSGPRTNEKLFF
16 | TRBJ1-5 | TRBV20-1 | CSASSGEDYSNQPQHF
15 | TRBJ2-1 | TRBV4-1 | CASSQPGLAGNEQFF
17 | TRBJ2-3 | TRBV4-3 | CASSQDAGGGSTDTQYF
17 | TRBJ1-4 | TRBV27 | CASSSGQGAPSNEKLFF
14 | TRBJ1-6 | TRBV30 | CAWTGGGYNSPLHF
16 | TRBJ1-2 | TRBV6-1 | CASSEAALRQFYGYTF
13 | TRBJ1-5 | TRBV29-1 | CSVVESGSQPQHF
14 | TRBJ2-7 | TRBV5-6 | CASSRRTRSYEQYF
14 | TRBJ2-7 | TRBV29-1 | CSVTSGTGAYEQYF
14 | TRBJ1-4 | TRBV19 | CASRPGSGDEKLFF
13 | TRBJ1-2 | TRBV7-3 | CASSWDRGNGYTF
16 | TRBJ2-3 | TRBV27 | CASSPTSADLTDTQYF
16 | TRBJ2-1 | TRBV5-1 | CASSRSSGSAHNEQFF